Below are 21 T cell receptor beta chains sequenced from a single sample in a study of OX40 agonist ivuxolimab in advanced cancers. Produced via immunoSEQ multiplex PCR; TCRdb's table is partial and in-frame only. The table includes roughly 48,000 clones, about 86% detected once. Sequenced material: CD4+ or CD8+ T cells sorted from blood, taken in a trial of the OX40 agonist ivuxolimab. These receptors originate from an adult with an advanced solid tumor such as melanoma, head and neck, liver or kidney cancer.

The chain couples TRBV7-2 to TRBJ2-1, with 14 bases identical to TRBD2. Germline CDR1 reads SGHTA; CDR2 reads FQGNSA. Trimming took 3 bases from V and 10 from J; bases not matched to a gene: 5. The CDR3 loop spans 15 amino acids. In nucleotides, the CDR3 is TGTGCCAGCAGCTTGACTAGCGGGGGGGCCTGGGAGCAGTTCTTC. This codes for CASSLTSGGAWEQFF.

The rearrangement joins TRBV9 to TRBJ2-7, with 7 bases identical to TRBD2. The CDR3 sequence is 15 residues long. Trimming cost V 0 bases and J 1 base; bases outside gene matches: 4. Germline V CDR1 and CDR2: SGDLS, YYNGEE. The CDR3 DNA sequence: TGTGCCAGCAGCGTAGGCAGCGGGGTATCCTACGAGCAGTACTTC. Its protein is CASSVGSGVSYEQYF. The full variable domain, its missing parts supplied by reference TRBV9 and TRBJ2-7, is DSGVTQTPKHLITATGQRVTLRCSPRSGDLSVYWYQQSLDQGLQFLIQYYNGEERAKGNILERFSAQQFPDLHSELNLSSLELGDSALYFCASSVGSGVSYEQYFGPGTRLTVT.

CDR3 loop: CASRTSQVYNSPLHF. CDR3 nucleotides: TGTGCCAGCAGGACGTCACAGGTCTATAATTCACCCCTCCACTTT. The V and J genes are TRBV7-9 and TRBJ1-6; a weak D match, TRBD1 (5 bases). The CDR3 runs to 15 residues. Trimming removed 6 bases at V and 3 bases at J, with 12 bases between. CDR1 and CDR2 from the germline V gene are SEHNR and FQNEAQ (reference sequence).

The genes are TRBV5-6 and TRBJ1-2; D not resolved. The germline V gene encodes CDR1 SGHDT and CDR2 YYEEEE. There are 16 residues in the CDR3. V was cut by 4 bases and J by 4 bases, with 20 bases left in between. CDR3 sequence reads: CASSPPEGLRGYGYTF. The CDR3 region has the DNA TGTGCCAGCAGCCCCCCCGAAGGTCTAAGAGGCTATGGCTACACCTTC.

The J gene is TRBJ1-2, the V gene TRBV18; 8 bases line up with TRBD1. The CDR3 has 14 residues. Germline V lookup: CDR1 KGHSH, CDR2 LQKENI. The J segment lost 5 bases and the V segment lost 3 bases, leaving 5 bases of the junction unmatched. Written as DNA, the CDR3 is TGTGCCAGCTCACCCACAGGGGGGGAGTATGGCTACACCTTC. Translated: CASSPTGGEYGYTF.

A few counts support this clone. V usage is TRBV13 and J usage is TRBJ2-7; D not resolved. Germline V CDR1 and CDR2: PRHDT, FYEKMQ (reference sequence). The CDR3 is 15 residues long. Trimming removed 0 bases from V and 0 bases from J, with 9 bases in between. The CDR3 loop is CASSLGGSSSYEQYF. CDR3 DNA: TGTGCCAGCAGCTTAGGCGGCAGCAGCTCCTACGAGCAGTACTTC.

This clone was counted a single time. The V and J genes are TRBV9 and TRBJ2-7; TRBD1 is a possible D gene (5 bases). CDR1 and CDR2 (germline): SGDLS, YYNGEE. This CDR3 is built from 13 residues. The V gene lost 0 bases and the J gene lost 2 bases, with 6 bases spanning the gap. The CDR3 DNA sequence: TGTGCCAGCAGCGTAGGGACACCCTACGAGCAGTACTTC. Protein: CASSVGTPYEQYF. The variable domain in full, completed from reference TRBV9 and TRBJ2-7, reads DSGVTQTPKHLITATGQRVTLRCSPRSGDLSVYWYQQSLDQGLQFLIQYYNGEERAKGNILERFSAQQFPDLHSELNLSSLELGDSALYFCASSVGTPYEQYFGPGTRLTVT.

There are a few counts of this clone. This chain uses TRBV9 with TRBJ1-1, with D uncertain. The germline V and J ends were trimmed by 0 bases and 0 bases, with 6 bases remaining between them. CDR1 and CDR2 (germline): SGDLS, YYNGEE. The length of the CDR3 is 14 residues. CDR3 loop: CASSVEALNTEAFF. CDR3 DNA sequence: TGTGCCAGCAGCGTAGAGGCTCTGAACACTGAAGCTTTCTTT.

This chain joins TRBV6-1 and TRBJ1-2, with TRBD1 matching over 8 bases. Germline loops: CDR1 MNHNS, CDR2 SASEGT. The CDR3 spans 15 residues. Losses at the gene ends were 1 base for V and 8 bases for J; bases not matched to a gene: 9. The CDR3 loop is CASSEGTGMMYGYTF. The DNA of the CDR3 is TGTGCCAGCAGTGAAGGGACAGGGATGATGTACGGCTACACCTTC.

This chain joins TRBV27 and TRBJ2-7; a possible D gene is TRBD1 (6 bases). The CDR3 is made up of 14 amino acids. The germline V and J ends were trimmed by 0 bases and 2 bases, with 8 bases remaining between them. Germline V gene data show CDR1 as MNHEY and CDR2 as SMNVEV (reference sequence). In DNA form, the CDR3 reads TGTGCCAGCAGTTTATCGGCAGGGGCCTACGAGCAGTACTTC. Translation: CASSLSAGAYEQYF.

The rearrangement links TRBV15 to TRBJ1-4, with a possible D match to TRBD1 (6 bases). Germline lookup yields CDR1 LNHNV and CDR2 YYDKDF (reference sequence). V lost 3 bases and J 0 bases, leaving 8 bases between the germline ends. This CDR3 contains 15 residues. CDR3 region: CATSRDRATNEKLFF. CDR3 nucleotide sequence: TGTGCCACCAGCAGGGACAGAGCAACTAATGAAAAACTGTTTTTT.

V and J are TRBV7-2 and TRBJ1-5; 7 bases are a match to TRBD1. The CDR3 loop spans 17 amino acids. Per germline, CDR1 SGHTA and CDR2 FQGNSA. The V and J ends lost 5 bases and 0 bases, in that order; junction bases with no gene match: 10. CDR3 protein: CASSLDRTQYSNQPQHF. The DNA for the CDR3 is TGTGCCAGCAGCCTGGACAGGACCCAATATAGCAATCAGCCCCAGCATTTT.

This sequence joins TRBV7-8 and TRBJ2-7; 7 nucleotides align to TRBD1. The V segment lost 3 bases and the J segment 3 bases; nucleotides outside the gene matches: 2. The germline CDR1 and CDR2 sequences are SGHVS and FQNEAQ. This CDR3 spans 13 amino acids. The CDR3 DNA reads TGTGCCAGCAGCTTCCAGGGGGTCTACGAGCAGTACTTC. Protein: CASSFQGVYEQYF.

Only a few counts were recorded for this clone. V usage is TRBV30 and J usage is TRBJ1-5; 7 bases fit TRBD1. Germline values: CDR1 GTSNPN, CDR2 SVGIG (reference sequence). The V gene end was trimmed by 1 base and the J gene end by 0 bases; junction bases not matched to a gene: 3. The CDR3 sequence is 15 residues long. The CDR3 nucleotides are TGTGCCTGGAGTGCGGGGACAGCTAGCAATCAGCCCCAGCATTTT. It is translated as CAWSAGTASNQPQHF.

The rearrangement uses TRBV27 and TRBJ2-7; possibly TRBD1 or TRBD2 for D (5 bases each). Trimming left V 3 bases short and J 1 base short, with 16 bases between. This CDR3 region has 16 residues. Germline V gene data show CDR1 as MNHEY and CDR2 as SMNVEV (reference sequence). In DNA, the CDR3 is TGTGCCAGCAGTTTTGGCAGGGAGCTTGGGTCCTACGAGCAGTACTTC. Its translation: CASSFGRELGSYEQYF.

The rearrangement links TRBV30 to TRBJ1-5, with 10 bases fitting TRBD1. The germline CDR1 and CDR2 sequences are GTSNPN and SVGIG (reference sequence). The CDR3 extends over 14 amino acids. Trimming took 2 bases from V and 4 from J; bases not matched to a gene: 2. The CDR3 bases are TGTGCCTGGAGTCCGGGACAGGGGAATCAGCCCCAGCATTTT. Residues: CAWSPGQGNQPQHF.

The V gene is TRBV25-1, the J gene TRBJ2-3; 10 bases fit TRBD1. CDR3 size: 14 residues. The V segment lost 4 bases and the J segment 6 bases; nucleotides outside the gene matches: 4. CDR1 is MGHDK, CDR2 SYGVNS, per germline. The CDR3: CASSATGGVDTQYF. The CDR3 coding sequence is TGTGCCAGCAGTGCGACAGGGGGCGTTGATACGCAGTATTTT. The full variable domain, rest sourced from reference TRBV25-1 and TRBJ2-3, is EADIYQTPRYLVIGTGKKITLECSQTMGHDKMYWYQQDPGMELHLIHYSYGVNSTEKGDLSSESTVSRIRTEHFPLTLESARPSHTSQYLCASSATGGVDTQYFGPGTRLTVL.

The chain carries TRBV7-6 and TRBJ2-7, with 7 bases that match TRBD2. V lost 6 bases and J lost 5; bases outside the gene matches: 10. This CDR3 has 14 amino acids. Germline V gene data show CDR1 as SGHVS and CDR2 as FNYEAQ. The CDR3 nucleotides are TGTGCCAGCAGACTGGGGGGGAGAGGGGACGAGCAGTACTTC. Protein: CASRLGGRGDEQYF.

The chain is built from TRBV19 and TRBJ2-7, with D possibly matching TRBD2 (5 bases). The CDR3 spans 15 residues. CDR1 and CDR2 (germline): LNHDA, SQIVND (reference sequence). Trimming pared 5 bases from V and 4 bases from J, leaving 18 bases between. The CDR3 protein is CASSPPGPPGYEQYF. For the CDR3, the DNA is TGTGCCAGTAGTCCCCCGGGCCCGCCGGGATACGAGCAGTACTTC.

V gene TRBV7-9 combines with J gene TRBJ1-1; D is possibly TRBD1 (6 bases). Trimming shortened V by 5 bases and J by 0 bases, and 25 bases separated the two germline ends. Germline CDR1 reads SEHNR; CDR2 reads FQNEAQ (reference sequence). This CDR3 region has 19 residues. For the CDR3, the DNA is TGTGCCAGCAGCCCCACCTCCCCTACAGGGCCGGGGCTGAACACTGAAGCTTTCTTT. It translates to CASSPTSPTGPGLNTEAFF.

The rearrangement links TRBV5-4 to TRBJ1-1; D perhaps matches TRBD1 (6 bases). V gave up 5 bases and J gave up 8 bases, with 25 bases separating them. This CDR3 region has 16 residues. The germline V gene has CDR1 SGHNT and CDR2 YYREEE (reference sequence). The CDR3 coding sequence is TGTGCCAGCAGTCCGGAACGGGACACATACACAGGGGAAGCTTTCTTT. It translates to CASSPERDTYTGEAFF.